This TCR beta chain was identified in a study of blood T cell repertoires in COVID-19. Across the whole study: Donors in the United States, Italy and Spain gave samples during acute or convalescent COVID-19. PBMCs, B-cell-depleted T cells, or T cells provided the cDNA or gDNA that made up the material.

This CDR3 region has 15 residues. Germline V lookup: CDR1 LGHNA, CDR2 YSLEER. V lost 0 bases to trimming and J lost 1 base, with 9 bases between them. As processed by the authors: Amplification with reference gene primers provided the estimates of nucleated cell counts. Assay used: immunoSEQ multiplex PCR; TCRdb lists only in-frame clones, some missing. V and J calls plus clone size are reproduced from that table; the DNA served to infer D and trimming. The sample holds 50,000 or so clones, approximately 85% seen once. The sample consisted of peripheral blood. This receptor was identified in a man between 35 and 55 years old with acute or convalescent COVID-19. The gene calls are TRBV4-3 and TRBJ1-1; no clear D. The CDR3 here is CASSQDRNWNTEAFF. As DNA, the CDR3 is TGCGCCAGCAGCCAAGATCGTAATTGGAACACTGAAGCTTTCTTT.